This T cell receptor beta chain originates from a study of blood T cell repertoires in COVID-19. The germline V gene encodes CDR1 SGHVS and CDR2 FNYEAQ. The CDR3 is 14 residues long. Trimming left V 1 base short and J 0 bases short, with 6 bases between. Per the original data handling: Quantification of nucleated cells was approximated via reference gene primer amplification. This table comes from immunoSEQ multiplex PCR, and its TCRdb copy is limited to in-frame clones, with some not included. V and J calls and clone size come straight from that table; D and trimming were deduced from the DNA. The sample lists around 240,000 clones, approximately 83% occurring once.

Input material: peripheral blood. V usage is TRBV7-6 and J usage is TRBJ2-5; D is uncertain. The sequence was obtained from a young woman who had recovered from COVID-19. The CDR3 loop is CASSLGADQETQYF. The CDR3 bases are TGTGCCAGCAGCTTAGGGGCAGACCAAGAGACCCAGTACTTC.